This TCR beta chain was captured in a study of T cell responses to AZD1222 COVID-19 vaccine. This clone has just one count. Its antigen is not known. TCRdb keeps only in-frame clones here, not all; method: immunoSEQ multiplex PCR. The data contain about 93,000 clones, over 70% of them singletons. Study results and limitations: Dominant at 160-218 and 743-854, vaccine-associated CD4 TCRs also spanned spike. Seropositivity was recorded at baseline in only a handful of AZD1222 recipients.

Specimen: peripheral blood, collected on day 0 of AZD1222 vaccination. This clonotype originated in an adult in good health.

The CDR3 sequence is CASSRHLNTEAFF. CDR3 in DNA: TGTGCCAGCAGTAGACACTTGAACACTGAAGCTTTCTTT. The V call is TRBV6-4, the J call TRBJ1-1, with D uncertain. Trimming left V 5 bases short and J 0 bases short, with 7 bases between. CDR3 length equals 13 residues. Germline V CDR1 and CDR2: MRHNA, SNTAGT.